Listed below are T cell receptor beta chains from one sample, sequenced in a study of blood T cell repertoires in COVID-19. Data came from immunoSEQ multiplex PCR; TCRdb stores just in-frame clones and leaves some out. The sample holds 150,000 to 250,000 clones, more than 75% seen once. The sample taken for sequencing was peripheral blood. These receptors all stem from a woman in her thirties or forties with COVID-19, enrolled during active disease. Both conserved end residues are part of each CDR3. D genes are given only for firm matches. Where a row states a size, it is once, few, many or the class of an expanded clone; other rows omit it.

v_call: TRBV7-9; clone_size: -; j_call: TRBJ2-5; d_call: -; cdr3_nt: TGTGCCAGCAGCTTAGACCCAGTCGTGGAGACCCAGTACTTC; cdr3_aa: CASSLDPVVETQYF
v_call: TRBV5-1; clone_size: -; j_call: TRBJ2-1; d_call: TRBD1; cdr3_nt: TGCGCCAGCAGCCCGACAGGGGGATGGAATGAGCAGTTCTTC; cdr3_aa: CASSPTGGWNEQFF
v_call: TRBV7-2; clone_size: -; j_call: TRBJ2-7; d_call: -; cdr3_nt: TGTGCCAGCAGCGTTGGACATCATTCGTACGAGCAGTACTTC; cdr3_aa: CASSVGHHSYEQYF
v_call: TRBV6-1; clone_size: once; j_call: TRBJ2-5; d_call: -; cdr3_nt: TGTGCCAGCAGTGAAGCGGGTGTCCCGGGATTACAGAGAACCCAGTACTTC; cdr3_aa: CASSEAGVPGLQRTQYF
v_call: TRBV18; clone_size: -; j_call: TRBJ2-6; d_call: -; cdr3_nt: TGTGCCAGCTCACCACCGAGTCTATCTGGGGCCAACGTCCTGACTTTC; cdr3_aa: CASSPPSLSGANVLTF
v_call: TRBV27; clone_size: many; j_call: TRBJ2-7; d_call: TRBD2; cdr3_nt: TGTGCCAGCAGTTTATTATCTAGCGGGAGCCACCCCTACGAGCAGTACTTC; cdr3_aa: CASSLLSSGSHPYEQYF
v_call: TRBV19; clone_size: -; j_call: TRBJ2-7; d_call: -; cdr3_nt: TGTGCCAGTAGTATAGGACTGCGTTACGAGCAGTACTTC; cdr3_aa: CASSIGLRYEQYF
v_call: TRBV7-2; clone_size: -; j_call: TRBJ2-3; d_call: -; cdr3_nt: TGTGCCAGCAGCCCAGGGGATTTCAACACAGATACGCAGTATTTT; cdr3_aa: CASSPGDFNTDTQYF
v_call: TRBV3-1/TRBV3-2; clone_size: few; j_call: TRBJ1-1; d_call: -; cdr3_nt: TGTGCCAGCAGCCAAGGAACGGCTGAAGCTTTCTTT; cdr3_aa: CASSQGTAEAFF
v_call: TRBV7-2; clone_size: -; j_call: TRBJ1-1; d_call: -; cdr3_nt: TGTGCCAGCAGCTTTTTCCAGGAGAACACTGAAGCTTTCTTT; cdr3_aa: CASSFFQENTEAFF
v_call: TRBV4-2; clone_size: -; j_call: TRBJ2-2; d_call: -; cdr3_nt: TGTGCCAGCAGCCAAAGAACAGATGCTTACACCGGGGAGCTGTTTTTT; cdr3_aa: CASSQRTDAYTGELFF
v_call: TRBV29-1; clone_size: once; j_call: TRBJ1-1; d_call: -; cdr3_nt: TGCAGCGTTGAAGATCTTCTTGAAGCTTTCTTT; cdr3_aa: CSVEDLLEAFF
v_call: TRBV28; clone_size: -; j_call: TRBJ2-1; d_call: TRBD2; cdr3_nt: TGTGCCAGCAGCCGGGGACTAGCAAACAATGAGCAGTTCTTC; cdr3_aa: CASSRGLANNEQFF
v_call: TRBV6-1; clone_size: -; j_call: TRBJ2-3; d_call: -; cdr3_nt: TGTGCCAGCAGTGTGGACAGCGGACTAGGCACAGATACGCAGTATTTT; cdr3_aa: CASSVDSGLGTDTQYF
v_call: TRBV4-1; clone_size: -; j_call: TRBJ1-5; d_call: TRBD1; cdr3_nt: TGCGCCAGCAGCCCTGGACAGGGGTTAGGCAATCAGCCCCAGCATTTT; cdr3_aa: CASSPGQGLGNQPQHF
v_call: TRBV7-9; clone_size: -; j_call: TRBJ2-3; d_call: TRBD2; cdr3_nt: TGTGCCAGCAGCTTCACTAGCGGGAGGGCCCCAGATACGCAGTATTTT; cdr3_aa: CASSFTSGRAPDTQYF
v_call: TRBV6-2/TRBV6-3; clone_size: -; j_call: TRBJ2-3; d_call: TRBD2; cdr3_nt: TGTGCCAGCAGTTCCAGCGGGGAGGGACGGGATACGCAGTATTTT; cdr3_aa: CASSSSGEGRDTQYF
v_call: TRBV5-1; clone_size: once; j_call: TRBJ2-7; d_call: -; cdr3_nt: TGCGCCAGCAGCTTGCAGGGGCCCTACGAGCAGTACTTC; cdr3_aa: CASSLQGPYEQYF
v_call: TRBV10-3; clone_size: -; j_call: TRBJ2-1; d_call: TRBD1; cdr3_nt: TGTGCCATCAGTACCCGGACAGGGGAGTCCTACAATGAGCAGTTCTTC; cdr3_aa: CAISTRTGESYNEQFF
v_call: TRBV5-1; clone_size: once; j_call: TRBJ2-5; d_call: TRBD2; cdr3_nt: TGCGCCAGCAGCTTGGCTCAGACTAGCGGGAGCCTCGGGGAGACCCAGTACTTC; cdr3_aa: CASSLAQTSGSLGETQYF
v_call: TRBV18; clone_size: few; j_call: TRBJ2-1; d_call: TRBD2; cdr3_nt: TGTGCCAGCTCACCAGTGATTTCGGGACTAGTAGGGTATGAGCAGTTCTTC; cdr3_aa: CASSPVISGLVGYEQFF
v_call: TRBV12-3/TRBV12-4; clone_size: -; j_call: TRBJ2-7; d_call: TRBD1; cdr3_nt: TGTGCCAGCAGGGGGGTAGGGGGCAGGCAGTACTTC; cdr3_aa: CASRGVGGRQYF
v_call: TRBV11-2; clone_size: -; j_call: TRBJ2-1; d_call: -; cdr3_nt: TGTGCCAGCAGCCTGAGAACAGGGGAGCAGTTCTTC; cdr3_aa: CASSLRTGEQFF
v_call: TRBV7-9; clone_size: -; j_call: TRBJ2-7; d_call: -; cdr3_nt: TGTGCCAGCAGCATATCGGGATTACCTCTAGGGCAGTACTTC; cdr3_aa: CASSISGLPLGQYF
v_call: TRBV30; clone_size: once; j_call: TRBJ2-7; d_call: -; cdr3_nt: TGTGCCTGGAGGCGGGACAGCTACGAGCAGTACTTC; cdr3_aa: CAWRRDSYEQYF
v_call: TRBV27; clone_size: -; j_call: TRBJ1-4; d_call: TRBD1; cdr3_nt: TGTGCCAGCAGTTCCCGGGACAGGGGAAGTGAAAAACTGTTTTTT; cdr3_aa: CASSSRDRGSEKLFF
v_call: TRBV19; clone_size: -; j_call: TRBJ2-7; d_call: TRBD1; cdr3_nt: TGTGCCAGTAGTACATGGACAGGGGGCTTGTACGAGCAGTACTTC; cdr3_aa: CASSTWTGGLYEQYF
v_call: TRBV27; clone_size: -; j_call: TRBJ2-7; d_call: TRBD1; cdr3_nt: TGTGCCAGCAGGGACAGGGATCACGAGCAGTACTTC; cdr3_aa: CASRDRDHEQYF